These 20 T cell receptor beta chains were sequenced from one sample in a study of cytomegalovirus exposure and HLA in healthy donors. With 60 Vbeta and 13 Jbeta primers, the PCR was carried out. Libraries were prepared by immunoSEQ multiplex PCR; TCRdb keeps only in-frame clonotypes and omits some of them. The sample has 150,000 or so clones; approximately 81% are singletons. The specimen was PBMCs. These receptors were taken from a man aged 18 to 29 in good health and CMV-seronegative.

This chain uses TRBV28 with TRBJ2-7; D might be TRBD2 (6 bases). Deletions cut 6 bases from V and 5 bases from J, with 17 bases between. The CDR3 is 14 residues long. CDR1 is MDHEN and CDR2 is SYDVKM in the germline V gene. DNA of the CDR3: TGTGCCAGCAGACAACCGGGACTCATAAACGAGCAGTACTTC. It encodes CASRQPGLINEQYF.

This clone was seen only a few times. The V gene is TRBV5-1, the J gene TRBJ1-4; 7 positions match TRBD1. Trimming at V came to 2 bases and at J to 4 bases, leaving 2 bases not matched to a gene. CDR3 length: 14 residues. Per the germline V gene, CDR1 is SGHRS and CDR2 is YFSETQ. The CDR3 spells CASSFWDSNEKLFF. The CDR3 DNA reads TGCGCCAGCAGCTTCTGGGACAGTAATGAAAAACTGTTTTTT.

The chain links TRBV19 to TRBJ1-4; possibly TRBD1 for D (6 bases). V lost 3 bases and J lost 1, with 9 bases in between. Germline lookup yields CDR1 LNHDA and CDR2 SQIVND (reference sequence). This CDR3 spans 15 amino acids. The DNA for the CDR3 is TGTGCCAGTAGTATTCTCAGGGGAACTAATGAAAAACTGTTTTTT. Its translation is CASSILRGTNEKLFF. Based on the CDR3 plus reference TRBV19 and TRBJ1-4, the full variable domain is DGGITQSPKYLFRKEGQNVTLSCEQNLNHDAMYWYRQDPGQGLRLIYYSQIVNDFQKGDIAEGYSVSREKKESFPLTVTSAQKNPTAFYLCASSILRGTNEKLFFGSGTQLSVL.

The chain links TRBV5-5 to TRBJ2-7; weak D call: TRBD1 (6 bases). The V gene lost 0 bases and the J gene lost 0 bases, with 7 bases spanning the gap. Per the germline V gene, CDR1 is SGHKS and CDR2 is YYEKEE (reference sequence). The CDR3 is made up of 14 amino acids. Here the CDR3 reads CASSLDRASYEQYF. The DNA of the CDR3 is TGTGCCAGCAGCTTGGACAGGGCCTCCTACGAGCAGTACTTC.

The J gene is TRBJ2-2, the V gene TRBV12-2; the table calls TRBD2, which could not be checked here. TRBV12-2 is listed as a pseudogene. The length of the CDR3 is 18 residues. CDR3 coding DNA: TGTGCAAGTCGGTTCCAACTAGCGGGGGGGGTACCCACCGGGGAGCTGTTTTTT. As protein: CASRFQLAGGVPTGELFF.

The chain uses TRBV10-2 and TRBJ1-2, with 7 bases identical to TRBD1. With V trimmed by 7 bases and J by 10 bases, 12 bases remained unmatched. Germline V gene lookup returns CDR1 WSHSY and CDR2 SAAADI. The CDR3 is made up of 13 amino acids. CDR3 in amino acids: CASTGQAGEIYTF. The CDR3 DNA is TGCGCCAGCACCGGACAGGCCGGGGAGATCTACACCTTC.

J is TRBJ2-7 and V is TRBV6-4; TRBD2 matches 9 bases. J gave up 4 bases and V 6 bases, and 13 bases lay outside the gene matches. The CDR3 is made up of 16 amino acids. The germline gives CDR1 MRHNA, CDR2 SNTAGT. CDR3 residues: CASSANPLAGIYEQYF. In DNA form, the CDR3 reads TGTGCCAGCAGCGCAAACCCCCTAGCGGGGATATACGAGCAGTACTTC.

This chain connects TRBV5-1 to TRBJ2-2, with 8 bases that match TRBD2. The germline V gene encodes CDR1 SGHRS and CDR2 YFSETQ. The CDR3 consists of 16 residues. V dropped 4 bases and J dropped 4; count of bases not matched to a gene: 9. The CDR3 bases are TGCGCCAGCAGCCCTATAGCGGGGCGGGTCACCGGGGAGCTGTTTTTT. It specifies CASSPIAGRVTGELFF.

The J gene is TRBJ2-2, the V gene TRBV18; D might be TRBD2 (5 bases). Per germline, CDR1 KGHSH and CDR2 LQKENI. V lost 3 bases and J lost 2, with 16 bases in between. The CDR3 has 17 residues. As DNA, the CDR3 is TGTGCCAGCTCACCGGGCCAGCCGGGATCAAACACCGGGGAGCTGTTTTTT. It codes for CASSPGQPGSNTGELFF.

The V gene is TRBV10-3, the J gene TRBJ1-2; 8 nucleotides agree with TRBD1. This CDR3 has 15 amino acids. The trim removed 6 bases at V and 2 bases at J, leaving 8 bases unmatched. The germline gives CDR1 ENHRY, CDR2 SYGVKD. The CDR3 loop reads CAIREMGQENYGYTF. For the CDR3, the DNA is TGTGCCATCAGGGAAATGGGACAGGAAAACTATGGCTACACCTTC.

This clone has just a few counts. The J gene is TRBJ2-2, the V gene TRBV4-1; 8 nucleotides agree with TRBD2. This CDR3 has 17 amino acids. CDR1 is MGHRA and CDR2 is YSYEKL in the germline V gene. Germline trimming cut 1 base from V and 4 bases from J; bases unmatched to any gene: 8. CDR3 region: CASSQGLLAGGTGELFF. The CDR3 DNA sequence: TGCGCCAGCAGCCAAGGACTTCTTGCGGGGGGCACCGGGGAGCTGTTTTTT.

This rearrangement joins TRBV6-5 to TRBJ2-1; no reliable D call. CDR1 is MNHEY, CDR2 SVGAGI, per germline. V lost 0 bases and J 8 bases, leaving 8 bases between the germline ends. CDR3 length: 13 residues. CDR3 nucleotides: TGTGCCAGCAGTTACTCGAGTTTCCATGAGCAGTTCTTC. It encodes CASSYSSFHEQFF.

This clone was found once. The chain couples TRBV5-4 to TRBJ2-2; possible D gene TRBD1, 5 bases. Deletions cut 0 bases from V and 6 bases from J, with 24 bases between. This CDR3 has 19 amino acids. Germline CDR1 and CDR2: SGHNT and YYREEE (reference sequence). The CDR3 DNA reads TGTGCCAGCAGCTTGGATTCATTACAGGCCCGGTTTAGTTCCGGGGAGCTGTTTTTT. The encoded protein is CASSLDSLQARFSSGELFF.

The chain links TRBV2 to TRBJ2-2; 10 bases fit TRBD2. Germline CDR1 reads SNHLY; CDR2 reads FYNNEI. The trim removed 5 bases at V and 5 bases at J, leaving 5 bases unmatched. The length of the CDR3 is 15 residues. The CDR3 reads CASSSTSGYTGELFF. In DNA, the CDR3 is TGTGCCAGCAGTTCGACTAGCGGGTATACCGGGGAGCTGTTTTTT.

V and J are TRBV6-4 and TRBJ2-7; 10 bases are shared with TRBD2. The CDR3 runs 18 residues. Germline CDR1 MRHNA, CDR2 SNTAGT. Trimming removed 7 bases from V and 3 bases from J; junction bases left unmatched: 18. The CDR3 region is CASKPPFRSGGTRYEQYF. In nucleotides, the CDR3 is TGTGCCAGCAAACCACCTTTCCGTAGCGGGGGGACTCGCTACGAGCAGTACTTC.

This clone was detected once. The chain joins TRBV9 to TRBJ2-3, with a weak D call TRBD2 (5 bases). Germline V gene data show CDR1 as SGDLS and CDR2 as YYNGEE. The V end lost 0 bases, the J end lost 3 bases, and 8 bases lay between the germline ends. The CDR3 is 14 amino acids. CDR3 DNA sequence: TGTGCCAGCAGCGTAGTGGGAGAGACAGATACGCAGTATTTT. Translating gives CASSVVGETDTQYF.

The chain employs TRBV2 and TRBJ2-7; 7 bases map to TRBD1. Trimming removed 6 bases from V and 3 bases from J; junction bases left unmatched: 11. Germline V gives CDR1 SNHLY, CDR2 FYNNEI. This CDR3 spans 15 amino acids. CDR3 nucleotide sequence: TGTGCCAGCAGCACGCACACAGGGGTGGACTACGAGCAGTACTTC. Its translation: CASSTHTGVDYEQYF.

Notes on this clone: The junction differs from germline at one of its ends, possibly a read error. V gene TRBV15 combines with J gene TRBJ2-7, with 8 bases lining up with TRBD2. The CDR3 contains 16 residues. Germline-derived CDR1 and CDR2 are LNHNV and YYDKDF (reference sequence). CDR3 region: CATSREPVGGGYGQYF. The CDR3 DNA sequence: TGTGCCACCAGCAGAGAACCCGTGGGCGGGGGGTACGGGCAGTACTTC. The full variable domain, completed using reference TRBV15 and TRBJ2-7, is DAMVIQNPRYQVTQFGKPVTLSCSQTLNHNVMYWYQQKSSQAPKLLFHYYDKDFNNEADTPDNFQSRRPNTSFCFLDIRSPGLGDTAMYLCATSREPVGGGYGQYFGPGTRLTVT.

This sequence joins TRBV28 and TRBJ2-1; TRBD1 matches 10 bases. This CDR3 contains 14 residues. The ends lost 6 bases at V and 6 bases at J; junction bases unmatched: 5. Germline values: CDR1 MDHEN, CDR2 SYDVKM. This CDR3 is CASRGTGEINEQFF. In nucleotides, the CDR3 is TGTGCCAGCAGGGGGACAGGGGAGATCAATGAGCAGTTCTTC.

This chain joins TRBV5-6 and TRBJ2-5; D is unresolved. This CDR3 has 11 amino acids. Germline loops: CDR1 SGHDT, CDR2 YYEEEE. The ends were cut back, 3 bases at V and 5 bases at J, with 5 bases in the middle. The CDR3 loop is CASSSRETQYF. CDR3 DNA: TGTGCCAGCAGCTCTAGGGAGACCCAGTACTTC.